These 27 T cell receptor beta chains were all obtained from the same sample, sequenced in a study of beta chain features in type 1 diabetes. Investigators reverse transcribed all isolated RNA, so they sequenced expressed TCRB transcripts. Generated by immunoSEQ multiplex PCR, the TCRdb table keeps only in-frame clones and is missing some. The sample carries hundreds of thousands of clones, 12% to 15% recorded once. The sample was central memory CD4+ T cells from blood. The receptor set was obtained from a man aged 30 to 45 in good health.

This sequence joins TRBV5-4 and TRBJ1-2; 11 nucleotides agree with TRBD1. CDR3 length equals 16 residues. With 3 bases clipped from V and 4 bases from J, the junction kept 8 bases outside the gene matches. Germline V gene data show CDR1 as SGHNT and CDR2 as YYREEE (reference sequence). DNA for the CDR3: TGTGCCAGCAGCTCGCTGCGGGGACAGGGGGGCTATGGCTACACCTTC. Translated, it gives CASSSLRGQGGYGYTF. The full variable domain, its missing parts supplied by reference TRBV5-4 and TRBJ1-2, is ETGVTQSPTHLIKTRGQQVTLRCSSQSGHNTVSWYQQALGQGPQFIFQYYREEENGRGNFPPRFSGLQFPNYSSELNVNALELDDSALYLCASSSLRGQGGYGYTFGSGTRLTVV.

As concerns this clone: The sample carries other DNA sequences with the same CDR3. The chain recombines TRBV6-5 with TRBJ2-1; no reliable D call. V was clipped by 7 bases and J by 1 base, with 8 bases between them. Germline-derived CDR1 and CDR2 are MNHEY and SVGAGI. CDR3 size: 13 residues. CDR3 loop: CASTSSSYNEQFF. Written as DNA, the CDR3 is TGTGCCAGCACTTCGAGTTCCTACAATGAGCAGTTCTTC.

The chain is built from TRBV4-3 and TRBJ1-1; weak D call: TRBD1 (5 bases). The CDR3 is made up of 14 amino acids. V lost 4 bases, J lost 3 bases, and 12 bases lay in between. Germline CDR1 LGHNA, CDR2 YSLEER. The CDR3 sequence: CASSRVGGDTEAFF. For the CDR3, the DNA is TGCGCCAGCAGCCGCGTCGGAGGGGACACTGAAGCTTTCTTT.

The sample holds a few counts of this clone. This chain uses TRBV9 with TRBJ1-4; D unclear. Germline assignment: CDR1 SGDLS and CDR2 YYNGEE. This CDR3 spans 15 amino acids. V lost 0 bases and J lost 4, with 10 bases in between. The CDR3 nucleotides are TGTGCCAGCAGCGTAGCTCCGGACCGTAATGAAAAACTGTTTTTT. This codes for CASSVAPDRNEKLFF.

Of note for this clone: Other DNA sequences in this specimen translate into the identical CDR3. The CDR3 spells CASSEGARGYTF. The CDR3 nucleotides read TGTGCCAGCAGTGAAGGGGCGAGGGGCTACACCTTC. This chain links TRBV6-1 with TRBJ1-2; D is unresolved. V lost 1 base to trimming and J lost 8 bases, with 8 bases between them. CDR1 and CDR2 from the germline V gene are MNHNS and SASEGT. The CDR3 runs to 12 residues.

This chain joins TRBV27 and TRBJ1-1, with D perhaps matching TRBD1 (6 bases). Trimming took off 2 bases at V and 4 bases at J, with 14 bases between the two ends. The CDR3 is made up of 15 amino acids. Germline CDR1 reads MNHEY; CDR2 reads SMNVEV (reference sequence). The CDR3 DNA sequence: TGTGCCAGCAGTTTAAGCGGGGGGCTTGCCACTGAAGCTTTCTTT. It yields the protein CASSLSGGLATEAFF.

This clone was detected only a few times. As DNA, the CDR3 is TGCGCCAGCAGCCAAGAAGAGGGCAGAGGCACAGATACGCAGTATTTT. Encoded protein: CASSQEEGRGTDTQYF. The chain has TRBV4-1 and TRBJ2-3; possibly TRBD2 for D (5 bases). Trimming removed 0 bases at V and 1 base at J, with 11 bases between. The germline V gene encodes CDR1 MGHRA and CDR2 YSYEKL. The CDR3 is made up of 16 amino acids.

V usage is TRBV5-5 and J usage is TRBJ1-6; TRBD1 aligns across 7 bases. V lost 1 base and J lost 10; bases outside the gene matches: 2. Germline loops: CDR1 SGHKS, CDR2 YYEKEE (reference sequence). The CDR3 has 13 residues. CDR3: CASSLTGDSPLHF. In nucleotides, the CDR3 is TGTGCCAGCAGCTTGACAGGGGACTCACCCCTCCACTTT.

CDR3 nucleotide sequence: TGTGCCAGCAGTCCAGGGGGGTGGCCCTACAATGAGCAGTTCTTC. Its protein product is CASSPGGWPYNEQFF. The chain is built from TRBV27 and TRBJ2-1, with D perhaps TRBD1 (7 bases). Between the trimmed V and J ends, which lost 5 bases and 2 bases, there was a span of 13 bases. Germline V CDR1 and CDR2: MNHEY, SMNVEV (reference sequence). This CDR3 spans 15 amino acids.

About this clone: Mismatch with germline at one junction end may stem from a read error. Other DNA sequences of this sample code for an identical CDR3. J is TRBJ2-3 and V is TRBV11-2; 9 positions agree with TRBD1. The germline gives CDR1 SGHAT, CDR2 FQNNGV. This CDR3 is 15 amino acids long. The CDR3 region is CASSLDRGSTDTQYF. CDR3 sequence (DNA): TGTGCCAGCAGCCTAGACAGGGGGAGCACAGATACGCAGTATTTT.

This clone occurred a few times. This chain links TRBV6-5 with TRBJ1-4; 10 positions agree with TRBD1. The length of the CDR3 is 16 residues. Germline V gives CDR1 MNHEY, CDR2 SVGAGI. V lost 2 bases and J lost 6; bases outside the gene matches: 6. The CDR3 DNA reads TGTGCCAGCAGTTACCAAGCGGACAGGGGGGATGAAAAACTGTTTTTT. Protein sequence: CASSYQADRGDEKLFF.

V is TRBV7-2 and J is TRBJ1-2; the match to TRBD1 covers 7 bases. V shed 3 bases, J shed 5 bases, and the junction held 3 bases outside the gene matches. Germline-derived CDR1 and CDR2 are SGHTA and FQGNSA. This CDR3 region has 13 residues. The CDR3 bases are TGTGCCAGCAGCTTCGGGACAGAGTATGGCTACACCTTC. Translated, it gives CASSFGTEYGYTF.

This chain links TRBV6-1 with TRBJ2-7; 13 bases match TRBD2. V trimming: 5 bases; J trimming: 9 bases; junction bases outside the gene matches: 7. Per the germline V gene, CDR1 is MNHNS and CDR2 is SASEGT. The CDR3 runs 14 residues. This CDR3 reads CASSPGTSGIGQYV. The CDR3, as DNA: TGTGCCAGCAGTCCCGGGACTAGCGGGATCGGGCAGTACGTC.

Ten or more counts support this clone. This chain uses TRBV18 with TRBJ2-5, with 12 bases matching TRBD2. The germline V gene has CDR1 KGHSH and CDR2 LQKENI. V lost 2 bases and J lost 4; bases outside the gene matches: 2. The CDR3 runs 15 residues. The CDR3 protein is CASSPEGLAGETQYF. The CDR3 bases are TGTGCCAGCTCACCAGAGGGACTAGCGGGAGAGACCCAGTACTTC. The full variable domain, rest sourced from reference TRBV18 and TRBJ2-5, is NAGVMQNPRHLVRRRGQEARLRCSPMKGHSHVYWYRQLPEEGLKFMVYLQKENIIDESGMPKERFSAEFPKEGPSILRIQQVVRGDSAAYFCASSPEGLAGETQYFGPGTRLLVL.

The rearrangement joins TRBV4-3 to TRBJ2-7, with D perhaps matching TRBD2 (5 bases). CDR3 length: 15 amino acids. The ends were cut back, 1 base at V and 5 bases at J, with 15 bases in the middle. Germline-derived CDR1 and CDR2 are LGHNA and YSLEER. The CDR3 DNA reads TGCGCCAGCAGCCAAGGAGGGCTAACCCCCCACGAGCAGTACTTC. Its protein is CASSQGGLTPHEQYF.

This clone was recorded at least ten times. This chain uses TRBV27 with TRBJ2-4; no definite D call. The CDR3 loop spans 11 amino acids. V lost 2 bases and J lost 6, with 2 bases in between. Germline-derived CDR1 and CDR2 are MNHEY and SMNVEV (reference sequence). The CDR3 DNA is TGTGCCAGCAGTTTAGGAAACATTCAGTACTTC. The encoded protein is CASSLGNIQYF.

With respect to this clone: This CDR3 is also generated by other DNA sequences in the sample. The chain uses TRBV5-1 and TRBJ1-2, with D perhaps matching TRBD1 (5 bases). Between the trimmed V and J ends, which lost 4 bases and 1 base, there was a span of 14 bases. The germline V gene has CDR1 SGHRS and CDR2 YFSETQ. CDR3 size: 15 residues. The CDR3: CASSPGDGGNYGYTF. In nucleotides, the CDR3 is TGCGCCAGCAGCCCCGGAGACGGGGGTAACTATGGCTACACCTTC. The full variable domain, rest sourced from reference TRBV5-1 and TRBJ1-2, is KAGVTQTPRYLIKTRGQQVTLSCSPISGHRSVSWYQQTPGQGLQFLFEYFSETQRNKGNFPGRFSGRQFSNSRSEMNVSTLELGDSALYLCASSPGDGGNYGYTFGSGTRLTVV.

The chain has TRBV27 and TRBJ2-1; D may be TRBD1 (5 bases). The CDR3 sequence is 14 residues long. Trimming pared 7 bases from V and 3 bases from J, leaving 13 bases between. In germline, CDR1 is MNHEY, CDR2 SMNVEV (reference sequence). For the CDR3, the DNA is TGTGCCAGCAAAGGGGTTACGGACTACAATGAGCAGTTCTTC. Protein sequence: CASKGVTDYNEQFF.

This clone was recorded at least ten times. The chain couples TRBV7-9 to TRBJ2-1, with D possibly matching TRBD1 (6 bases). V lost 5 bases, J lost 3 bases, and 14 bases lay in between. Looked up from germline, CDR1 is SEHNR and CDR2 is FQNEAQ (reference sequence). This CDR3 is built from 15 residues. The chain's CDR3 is CASSRGRDNYNEQFF. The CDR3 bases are TGTGCCAGCAGCCGAGGCCGGGACAACTACAATGAGCAGTTCTTC. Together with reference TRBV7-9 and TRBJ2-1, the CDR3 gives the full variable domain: DTGVSQNPRHKITKRGQNVTFRCDPISEHNRLYWYRQTLGQGPEFLTYFQNEAQLEKSRLLSDRFSAERPKGSFSTLEIQRTEQGDSAMYLCASSRGRDNYNEQFFGPGTRLTVL.

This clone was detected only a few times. The CDR3 sequence is CASSVNGPQYF. The CDR3 DNA sequence: TGTGCCAGCAGCGTTAACGGTCCGCAGTATTTT. This chain connects TRBV9 to TRBJ2-3; D call uncertain. The CDR3 extends over 11 amino acids. Between the trimmed V and J ends, which lost 2 bases and 10 bases, there was a span of 8 bases. Looked up from germline, CDR1 is SGDLS and CDR2 is YYNGEE.

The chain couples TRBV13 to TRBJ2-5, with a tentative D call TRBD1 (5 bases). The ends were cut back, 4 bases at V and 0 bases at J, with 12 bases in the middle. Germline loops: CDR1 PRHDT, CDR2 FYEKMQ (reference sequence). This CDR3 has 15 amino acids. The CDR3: CASSSDRLYQETQYF. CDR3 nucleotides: TGTGCCAGCAGCTCCGACAGACTGTACCAAGAGACCCAGTACTTC.

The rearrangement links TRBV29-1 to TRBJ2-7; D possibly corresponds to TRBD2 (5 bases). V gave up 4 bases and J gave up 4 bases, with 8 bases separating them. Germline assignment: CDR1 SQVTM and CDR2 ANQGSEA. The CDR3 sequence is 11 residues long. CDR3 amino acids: CSVGTPYEQYV. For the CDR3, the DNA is TGCAGCGTTGGGACTCCTTACGAGCAGTACGTC.

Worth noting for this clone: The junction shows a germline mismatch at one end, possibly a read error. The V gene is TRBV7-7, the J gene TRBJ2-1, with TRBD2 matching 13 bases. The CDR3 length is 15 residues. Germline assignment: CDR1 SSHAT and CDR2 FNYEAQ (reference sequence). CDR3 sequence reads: CASSFGLAGVNEQFF. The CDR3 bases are TGTGCTAGCAGCTTCGGACTAGCGGGAGTGAATGAGCAGTTCTTC.

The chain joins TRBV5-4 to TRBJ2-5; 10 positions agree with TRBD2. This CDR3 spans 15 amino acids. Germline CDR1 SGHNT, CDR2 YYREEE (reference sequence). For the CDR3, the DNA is TGTACCTACAAGAGAGCGGGAGGGTCTGAAGAGACCCAGTACTTC. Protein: CTYKRAGGSEETQYF.

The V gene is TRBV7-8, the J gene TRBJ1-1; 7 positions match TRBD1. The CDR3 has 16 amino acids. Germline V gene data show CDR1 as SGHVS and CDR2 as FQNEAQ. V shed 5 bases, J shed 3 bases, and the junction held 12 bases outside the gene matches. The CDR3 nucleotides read TGTGCCAGCAGCCCCGAAAGGGGGCGATTGGACACTGAAGCTTTCTTT. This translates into CASSPERGRLDTEAFF.

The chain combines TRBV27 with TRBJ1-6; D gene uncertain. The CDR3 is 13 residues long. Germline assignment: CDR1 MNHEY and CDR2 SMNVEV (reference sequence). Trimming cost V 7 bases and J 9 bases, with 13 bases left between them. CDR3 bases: TGTGCCAGCACCCAACGGGGATTTTCACCCCTCCACTTT. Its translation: CASTQRGFSPLHF.

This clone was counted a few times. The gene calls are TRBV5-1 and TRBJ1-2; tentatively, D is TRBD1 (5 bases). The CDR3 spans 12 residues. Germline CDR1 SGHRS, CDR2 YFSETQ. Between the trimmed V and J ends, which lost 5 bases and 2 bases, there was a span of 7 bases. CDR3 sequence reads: CASSPGNYGYTF. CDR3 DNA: TGCGCCAGCAGTCCAGGGAACTATGGCTACACCTTC. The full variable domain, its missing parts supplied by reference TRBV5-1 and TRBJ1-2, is KAGVTQTPRYLIKTRGQQVTLSCSPISGHRSVSWYQQTPGQGLQFLFEYFSETQRNKGNFPGRFSGRQFSNSRSEMNVSTLELGDSALYLCASSPGNYGYTFGSGTRLTVV.